A selection of T cell receptor beta chains follows, all from one sample in a study of a mutant IDH1 vaccine in newly diagnosed glioma. Antigen specificity for these receptors is unknown. Sequencing used immunoSEQ multiplex PCR; TCRdb keeps in-frame clones, though not all of them. The sample yields around 130,000 clones, around three quarters seen once. The specimen was PBMCs, collected from a glioma patient whose treatment included an IDH1 peptide vaccine. These TCRs come from a man aged 35 to 55 with glioma. The CDR3 runs from the conserved cysteine through the conserved F or W. A D gene is named only where the DNA matches it firmly. Clone size appears in some rows only: once, few, many, or a class for an expanded clone.

d_gene	v_gene	abundance	j_gene	CDR3nt	CDR3aa
NA	TRBV30	few	TRBJ1-5	TGTGCCTGGAGTGGGGGCCGTGGGCGGCCCCAGCATTTT	CAWSGGRGRPQHF
TRBD1	TRBV4-3	NA	TRBJ2-1	TGCGCCAGCAGCCAAGAAGCGGGACAGGGACAGATGGAGCAGTTCTTC	CASSQEAGQGQMEQFF
NA	TRBV30	NA	TRBJ2-7	TGTGCCTGGGACCATGGCTCCTACGAGCAGTACTTC	CAWDHGSYEQYF
TRBD2	TRBV5-5	once	TRBJ2-1	TGTGCCAGCAGCATCAAACTAGCGGGCTCCTACAATGAGCAGTTCTTC	CASSIKLAGSYNEQFF
NA	TRBV5-6	NA	TRBJ2-3	TGTGCCAGCACCCCGACTAAACGGAAGTCCTTTAGCACAGATACGCAGTATTTT	CASTPTKRKSFSTDTQYF
TRBD2	TRBV7-6	NA	TRBJ2-3	TGTGCCAGCAGCCTAAGGACTAGCGGGGGGACTAGCACAGATACGCAGTATTTT	CASSLRTSGGTSTDTQYF
NA	TRBV7-8	NA	TRBJ2-7	TGTGCCAGCAGCTTAGTGTGGGCTGGTATCCACGAGCAGTACTTC	CASSLVWAGIHEQYF
TRBD2	TRBV11-2	few	TRBJ2-7	TGTGCCAGCAGCTTAGGCTTGACTAGCGGGAGGGCCTTTTCCCTCGAGCAGTACTTC	CASSLGLTSGRAFSLEQYF
TRBD1	TRBV5-1	NA	TRBJ2-3	TGCGCCAGCAGCTCACAGGGGTCAGATACGCAGTATTTT	CASSSQGSDTQYF
NA	TRBV5-8	NA	TRBJ1-5	TGTGCCAGCAGCCCATGGTTGGGCAATCAGCCCCAGCATTTT	CASSPWLGNQPQHF
NA	TRBV11-3	NA	TRBJ2-7	TGTGCCAGCAGCCCATTCAAAAGACCGGTCTCCTACGAGCAGTACTTC	CASSPFKRPVSYEQYF
TRBD1	TRBV7-8	NA	TRBJ1-1	TGTGCCAGCAGCCTACCTACAGGGGGAATGGTCGCGGACACTGAAGCTTTCTTT	CASSLPTGGMVADTEAFF
NA	TRBV29-1	NA	TRBJ2-1	TGCAGCACACCGGGGCCTGCAGGCTCCTACAATGAGCAGTTCTTC	CSTPGPAGSYNEQFF
NA	TRBV2	NA	TRBJ1-6	TGTGCCAGCTGCAGGACAGCGAGCTCCTATAATTCACCCCTCCACTTT	CASCRTASSYNSPLHF
TRBD2	TRBV5-1	once	TRBJ2-1	TGCGCCAGCAGCCCGCCCACTAGCGGATTATACAATGAGCAGTTCTTC	CASSPPTSGLYNEQFF
NA	TRBV5-6	NA	TRBJ1-2	TGTGCCAGCAGCTTGTACGCGACGGGCTATGGCTACACCTTC	CASSLYATGYGYTF
NA	TRBV9	few	TRBJ1-1	TGTGCCAGCAGCCCTCGACAGGAGAACACTGAAGCTTTCTTT	CASSPRQENTEAFF
NA	TRBV28	once	TRBJ1-1	TGTGCCAGCAGTTTGGACAGTTTCACTGAAGCTTTCTTT	CASSLDSFTEAFF
NA	TRBV18	NA	TRBJ2-7	TGTGCCAGCTCACTAACCCTTGGGACCGATTCCTACGAGCAGTACTTC	CASSLTLGTDSYEQYF
NA	TRBV9	NA	TRBJ1-4	TGTGCCAGCAGCGTAGCTCCCACAGCCGAAAAACTGTTTTTT	CASSVAPTAEKLFF
TRBD1	TRBV7-9	NA	TRBJ1-4	TGTGCCAGCAGCTTACCAACCGGGACAGGCAATAATGAAAAACTGTTTTTT	CASSLPTGTGNNEKLFF
NA	TRBV30	once	TRBJ2-7	TGTGCCTGGAGTCAGTTAGGGGTCGGGACCTACGAGCAGTACTTC	CAWSQLGVGTYEQYF
NA	TRBV5-4	few	TRBJ1-1	TGTGCCAGCAGCTTTGGCGCCGGGACGTACATGAAAGCTTTCTTT	CASSFGAGTYMKAFF
NA	TRBV28	NA	TRBJ1-3	TGTGCCACCTCATTAGGGGGAAACACCATATATTTT	CATSLGGNTIYF
NA	TRBV10-3	NA	TRBJ1-1	TGTGCCATCAGTGAGTTCGAGAAGAACACTGAAGCTTTCTTT	CAISEFEKNTEAFF
NA	TRBV11-2	NA	TRBJ2-1	TGTGCCAGCAGCCGACCAGGGGCGGGAGTCTACAATGAGCAGTTCTTC	CASSRPGAGVYNEQFF
TRBD2	TRBV6-5	NA	TRBJ2-5	TGTGCCAGCAGTTCTACTAGCGGGATTCAAGAGACCCAGTACTTC	CASSSTSGIQETQYF
TRBD1	TRBV7-9	NA	TRBJ1-3	TGTGCCAGCAGCTCCGGACAGGGAATGGACACCATATATTTT	CASSSGQGMDTIYF
NA	TRBV7-2	NA	TRBJ1-1	TGTGCCAGCAGCTTAGTGAGCCACGCAACGAACACTGAAGCTTTCTTT	CASSLVSHATNTEAFF
NA	TRBV7-3	NA	TRBJ2-1	TGTGCCAGCAGCTTAGAGGGTCCCTACAATGAGCAGTTCTTC	CASSLEGPYNEQFF
NA	TRBV18	NA	TRBJ2-7	TGTGCCAGCTCACCAAGGATCCCCTACGAGCAGTACTTC	CASSPRIPYEQYF
NA	TRBV4-3	NA	TRBJ2-4	TGCGCCAGCAGCCAAGAAGGGCAGAGTCGAGCCAAAAACATTCAGTACTTC	CASSQEGQSRAKNIQYF
NA	TRBV14	NA	TRBJ2-7	TGTGCCAGCAGCCAAGAAAACGAGCAGTACTTC	CASSQENEQYF
NA	TRBV12-5	NA	TRBJ2-7	TGTGCTAGTGGCAGGGGTGGAGAGCAGTACTTC	CASGRGGEQYF
NA	TRBV11-2	NA	TRBJ1-1	TGTGCCAGCACCAAGACAGGCATCTTGGTGGTGGCTTTCTTT	CASTKTGILVVAFF
NA	TRBV28	NA	TRBJ2-2	TGTGCCAGCAGTTTATTGGGGGGATTCGACACCGGGGAGCTGTTTTTT	CASSLLGGFDTGELFF
NA	TRBV29-1	NA	TRBJ1-2	TGCAGCGTTGACCTAAAGACAGGCTACTATGGCTACACCTTC	CSVDLKTGYYGYTF
NA	TRBV28	NA	TRBJ2-3	TGTGCCAGCAGTTCAGGGATATTTTCCGATACGCAGTATTTT	CASSSGIFSDTQYF
NA	TRBV2	NA	TRBJ2-7	TGTGCCAGCCGCACCCTCTTCGGCTACGAGCAGTACTTC	CASRTLFGYEQYF
NA	TRBV19	NA	TRBJ2-7	TGTGCCAGTAGTATAGGTCACGGGTCCTACGAGCAGTACTTC	CASSIGHGSYEQYF
NA	TRBV18	NA	TRBJ2-7	TGTGCCAGCTCACCCCGTGGACTCAAAGATGCCTACGAGCAGTACTTC	CASSPRGLKDAYEQYF
NA	TRBV7-6	NA	TRBJ1-5	TGTGCCAGCAGCTTAGTCTGGCCGGGGTACGGCGTTATCAATCAGCCCCAGCATTTT	CASSLVWPGYGVINQPQHF